This TCR beta chain comes out of a study of blood T cell repertoires in COVID-19. Sequenced by immunoSEQ multiplex PCR; TCRdb stores in-frame clones only, minus some. This sample has hundreds of thousands of clones; 88% occur once, and the top ten carry approximately 10%. Sequenced sample: peripheral blood. The TCR was taken from a woman in her twenties or thirties with COVID-19, enrolled during active disease.

CDR3 in amino acids: CASSKTGRDTEAFF. The CDR3 DNA follows: TGTGCCAGCAGTAAGACAGGGAGAGACACTGAAGCTTTCTTT. The chain uses TRBV28 and TRBJ1-1; 7 positions agree with TRBD1. The CDR3 contains 14 residues. Germline V gene lookup returns CDR1 MDHEN and CDR2 SYDVKM. Germline trimming cut 5 bases from V and 3 bases from J; bases unmatched to any gene: 6.